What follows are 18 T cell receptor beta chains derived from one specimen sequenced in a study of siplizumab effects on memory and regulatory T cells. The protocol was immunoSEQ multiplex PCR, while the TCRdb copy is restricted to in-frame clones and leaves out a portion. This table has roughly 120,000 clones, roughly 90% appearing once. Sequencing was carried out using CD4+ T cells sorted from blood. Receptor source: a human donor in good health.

The CDR3 spells CASSSDGATDTQYF. In DNA, the CDR3 is TGTGCCAGCAGCTCGGACGGTGCCACAGATACGCAGTATTTT. The chain employs TRBV11-3 and TRBJ2-3; D gene unclear. Per germline, CDR1 SGHNT and CDR2 YENEEA. V was trimmed by 4 bases and J by 2 bases, leaving 10 bases between them. This CDR3 contains 14 residues.

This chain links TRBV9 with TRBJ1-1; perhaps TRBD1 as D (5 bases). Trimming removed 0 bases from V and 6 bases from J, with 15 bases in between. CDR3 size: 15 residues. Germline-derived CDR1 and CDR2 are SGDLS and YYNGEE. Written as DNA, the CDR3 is TGTGCCAGCAGCGTAGATGGTCGTTGGGGGGCTGAAGCTTTCTTT. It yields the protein CASSVDGRWGAEAFF.

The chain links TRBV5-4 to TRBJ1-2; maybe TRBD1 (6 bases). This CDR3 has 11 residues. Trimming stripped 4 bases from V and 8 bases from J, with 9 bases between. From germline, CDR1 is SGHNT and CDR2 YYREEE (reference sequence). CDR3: CASSRDNGYTF. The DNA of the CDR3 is TGTGCCAGCAGCCGGGACAACGGCTACACCTTC.

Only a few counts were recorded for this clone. CDR3 loop: CASSTPGQGNTEAFF. CDR3 in DNA: TGTGCCAGCAGTACCCCGGGACAGGGGAACACTGAAGCTTTCTTT. The chain joins TRBV6-6 to TRBJ1-1; 9 bases align to TRBD1. This CDR3 has 15 amino acids. V gave up 5 bases and J gave up 1 base; unmatched junction bases: 5. Looked up from germline, CDR1 is MNHNY and CDR2 is SVGAGI (reference sequence).

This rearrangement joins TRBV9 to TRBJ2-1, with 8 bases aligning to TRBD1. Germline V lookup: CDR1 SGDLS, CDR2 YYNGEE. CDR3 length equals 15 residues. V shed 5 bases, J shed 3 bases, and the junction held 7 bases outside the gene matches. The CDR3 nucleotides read TGTGCCAGCAGTACGGACGGGACAGGCTACAATGAGCAGTTCTTC. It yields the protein CASSTDGTGYNEQFF.

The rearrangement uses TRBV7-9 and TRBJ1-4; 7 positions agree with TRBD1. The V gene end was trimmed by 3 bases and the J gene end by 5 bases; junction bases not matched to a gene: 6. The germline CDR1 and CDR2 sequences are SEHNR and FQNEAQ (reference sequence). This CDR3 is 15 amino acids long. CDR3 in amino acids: CASSFRQGGNEKLFF. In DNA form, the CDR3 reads TGTGCCAGCAGCTTCCGACAGGGTGGCAATGAAAAACTGTTTTTT. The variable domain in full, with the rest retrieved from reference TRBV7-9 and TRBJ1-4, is DTGVSQNPRHKITKRGQNVTFRCDPISEHNRLYWYRQTLGQGPEFLTYFQNEAQLEKSRLLSDRFSAERPKGSFSTLEIQRTEQGDSAMYLCASSFRQGGNEKLFFGSGTQLSVL.

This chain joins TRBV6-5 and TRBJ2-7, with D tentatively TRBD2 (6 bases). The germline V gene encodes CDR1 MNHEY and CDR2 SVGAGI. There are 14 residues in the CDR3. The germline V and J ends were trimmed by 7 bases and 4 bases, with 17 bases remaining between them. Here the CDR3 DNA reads TGTGCCAGCAACGACCGGGACTCGCCTTACGAGCAGTACTTC. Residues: CASNDRDSPYEQYF.

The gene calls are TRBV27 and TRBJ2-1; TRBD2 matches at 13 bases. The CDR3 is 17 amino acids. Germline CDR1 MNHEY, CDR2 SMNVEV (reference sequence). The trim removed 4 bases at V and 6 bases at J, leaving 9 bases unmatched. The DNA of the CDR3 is TGTGCCAGCAGTTCCCTCTCCCGGACTAGCGGGAGCAATGAGCAGTTCTTC. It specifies CASSSLSRTSGSNEQFF.

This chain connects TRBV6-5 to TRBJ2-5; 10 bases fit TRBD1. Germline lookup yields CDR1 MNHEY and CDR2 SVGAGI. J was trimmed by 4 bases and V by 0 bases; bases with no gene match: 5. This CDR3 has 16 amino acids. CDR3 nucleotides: TGTGCCAGCAGTTACTCGACAGGGGGCTTAGGAGAGACCCAGTACTTC. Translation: CASSYSTGGLGETQYF.

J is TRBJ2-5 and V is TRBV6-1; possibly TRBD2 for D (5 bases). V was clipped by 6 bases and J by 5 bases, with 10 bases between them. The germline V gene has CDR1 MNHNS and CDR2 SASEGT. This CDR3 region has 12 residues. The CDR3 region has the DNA TGTGCCAGCAGCCCTAGCTTGGAGACCCAGTACTTC. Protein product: CASSPSLETQYF.

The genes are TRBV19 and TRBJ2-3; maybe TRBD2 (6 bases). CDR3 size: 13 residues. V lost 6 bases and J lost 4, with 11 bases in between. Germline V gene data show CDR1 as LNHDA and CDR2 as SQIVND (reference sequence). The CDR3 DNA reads TGTGCCAGTAGCCCTGGACTACCAGATACGCAGTATTTT. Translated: CASSPGLPDTQYF.

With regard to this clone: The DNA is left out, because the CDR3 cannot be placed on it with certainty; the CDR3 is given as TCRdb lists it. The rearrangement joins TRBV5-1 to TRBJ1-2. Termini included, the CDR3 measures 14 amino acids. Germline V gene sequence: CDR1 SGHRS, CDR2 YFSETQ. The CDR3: CASSLGWGGGSDTF.

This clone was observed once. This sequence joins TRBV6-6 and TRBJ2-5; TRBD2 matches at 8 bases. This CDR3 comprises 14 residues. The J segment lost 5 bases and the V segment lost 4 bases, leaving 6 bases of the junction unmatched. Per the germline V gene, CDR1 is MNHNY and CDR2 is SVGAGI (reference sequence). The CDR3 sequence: CASSFPGGLETQYF. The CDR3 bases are TGTGCCAGCAGTTTCCCGGGGGGGCTGGAGACCCAGTACTTC.

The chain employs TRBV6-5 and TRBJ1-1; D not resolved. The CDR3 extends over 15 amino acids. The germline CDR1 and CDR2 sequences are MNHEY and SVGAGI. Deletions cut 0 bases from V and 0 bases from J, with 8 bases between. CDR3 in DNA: TGTGCCAGCAGTTACTCCCCCCCCCTGAACACTGAAGCTTTCTTT. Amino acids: CASSYSPPLNTEAFF.

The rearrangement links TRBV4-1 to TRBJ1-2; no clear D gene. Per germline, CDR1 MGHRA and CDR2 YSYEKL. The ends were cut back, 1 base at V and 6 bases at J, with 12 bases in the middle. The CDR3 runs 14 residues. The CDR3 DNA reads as TGCGCCAGCAGCCAAGGGGAGAGGGCCCATGGCTACACCTTC. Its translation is CASSQGERAHGYTF.

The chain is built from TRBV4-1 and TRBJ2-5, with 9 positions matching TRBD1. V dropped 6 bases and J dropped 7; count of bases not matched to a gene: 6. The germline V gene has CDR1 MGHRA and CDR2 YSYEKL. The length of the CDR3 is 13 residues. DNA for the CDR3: TGCGCCAGCAGTCAGGACAGGGGATGGACCCAGTACTTC. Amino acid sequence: CASSQDRGWTQYF.

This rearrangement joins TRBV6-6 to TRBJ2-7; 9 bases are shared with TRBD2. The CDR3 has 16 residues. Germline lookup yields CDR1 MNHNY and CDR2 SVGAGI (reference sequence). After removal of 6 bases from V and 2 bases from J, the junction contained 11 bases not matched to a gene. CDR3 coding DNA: TGTGCCAGCAGCGACCCCGGGACTAGCTATACCTACGAGCAGTACTTC. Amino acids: CASSDPGTSYTYEQYF.

The chain's CDR3 is CASSRDRDEQYF. For the CDR3, the DNA is TGTGCCAGCAGCCGCGACCGGGACGAGCAGTACTTC. The chain couples TRBV11-3 to TRBJ2-7; no clear D gene. The CDR3 totals 12 residues. Trimming stripped 5 bases from V and 5 bases from J, with 10 bases between. The germline V gene has CDR1 SGHNT and CDR2 YENEEA. The whole variable domain, remainder taken from reference TRBV11-3 and TRBJ2-7, is EAGVVQSPRYKIIEKKQPVAFWCNPISGHNTLYWYLQNLGQGPELLIRYENEEAVDDSQLPKDRFSAERLKGVDSTLKIQPAELGDSAVYLCASSRDRDEQYFGPGTRLTVT.